The next 32 T cell receptor beta chains were all read from a single sample in a study of T cells in Graves' hyperthyroidism and ophthalmopathy. Amplification targeted TCR beta CDR3 regions from RNA transcripts. The TCR CDR3 first-round RT-PCR relied on the HTBI primer set. TCRdb re-derived calls from the multiplex PCR reads in MiXCR, one entry per CDR3 protein. In the table there are under 350,000 distinct CDR3 sequences, about 14% of which are singletons. Sample: blood. The receptors shown here come from a woman in her twenties or thirties with Graves' hyperthyroidism that later progressed to Graves' ophthalmopathy.

There are many counts of this clonotype. The chain links TRBV7-3 to TRBJ2-4; TRBD1 matches at 9 bases. The V segment lost 1 base and the J segment 0 bases; nucleotides outside the gene matches: 4. The CDR3 extends over 17 amino acids. CDR1 and CDR2 (germline): SGHTA, FQGTGA. CDR3 region: CASSLKGTGIAKNIQYF. CDR3 nucleotides: TGTGCCAGCAGCTTAAAAGGGACAGGGATAGCCAAAAACATTCAGTACTTC.

The chain links TRBV12-5 to TRBJ2-1; no firm D call. V was shortened by 4 bases and J by 7 bases, with 8 bases between the two germline ends. The CDR3 has 12 residues. CDR1 LGHNT and CDR2 FRNRAP come from the germline V gene. The CDR3 here is CASGSVRNEQFF. In nucleotides, the CDR3 is TGTGCTAGTGGTTCGGTCAGAAATGAGCAGTTCTTC.

In this sample, this clonotype turned up a few times. This chain joins TRBV4-3 and TRBJ2-1, with 11 bases aligning to TRBD2. CDR3 size: 17 residues. Germline lookup yields CDR1 LGHNA and CDR2 YSLEER. The V gene end was trimmed by 4 bases and the J gene end by 7 bases; junction bases not matched to a gene: 12. This chain's CDR3 is CASSPEALAGVRNEQFF. The CDR3 DNA follows: TGCGCCAGCAGCCCAGAAGCACTAGCGGGAGTCAGGAATGAGCAGTTCTTC.

This clonotype was counted only a few times. The chain links TRBV9 to TRBJ2-3, with unresolved D. The germline CDR1 and CDR2 sequences are SGDLS and YYNGEE. This CDR3 has 13 residues. V lost 4 bases to trimming and J lost 2 bases, with 8 bases between them. Here the CDR3 reads CASSPDVTDTQYF. For the CDR3, the DNA is TGTGCCAGCAGCCCGGACGTCACAGATACGCAGTATTTT.

The V call is TRBV5-8, the J call TRBJ2-7, with 14 nucleotides matching TRBD2. This CDR3 has 16 amino acids. Germline V gives CDR1 SGHTS, CDR2 YDEGEE. After removal of 4 bases from V and 2 bases from J, the junction contained 5 bases not matched to a gene. CDR3 nucleotide sequence: TGTGCCAGCAGCGGACTAGCGGGAGGTTTAGCCTACGAGCAGTACTTC. Amino acid sequence: CASSGLAGGLAYEQYF.

This clonotype was seen many times. V usage is TRBV27 and J usage is TRBJ2-7; TRBD1 agrees at 7 bases. CDR3 length equals 15 residues. Trimming cost V 5 bases and J 3 bases; bases outside gene matches: 10. Germline CDR1 is MNHEY and CDR2 is SMNVEV (reference sequence). Here the CDR3 DNA reads TGTGCCAGCAGTACCCAAGGGGGCAGCGGCTACGAGCAGTACTTC. Translated, it gives CASSTQGGSGYEQYF.

V is TRBV4-3 and J is TRBJ1-3; D unresolved. V was shortened by 3 bases and J by 0 bases, with 9 bases between the two germline ends. The germline V gene has CDR1 LGHNA and CDR2 YSLEER. The CDR3 length is 15 residues. CDR3 protein: CASSQGSSSGNTIYF. In DNA, the CDR3 is TGCGCCAGCAGCCAGGGGTCCAGCTCTGGAAACACCATATATTTT.

The sample holds many counts of this clonotype. The J gene is TRBJ2-1, the V gene TRBV7-8, with 8 bases lining up with TRBD2. CDR3 size: 15 residues. Germline V lookup: CDR1 SGHVS, CDR2 FQNEAQ. J lost 2 bases, V lost 7 bases, and 7 bases had no gene match. The CDR3 DNA is TGTGCCAGCATATCGACTAGCGAACCCTACAATGAGCAGTTCTTC. This gives the protein CASISTSEPYNEQFF.

The chain has TRBV10-3 and TRBJ2-1; the D is unclear. The CDR3 is 13 amino acids. Between the trimmed V and J ends, which lost 5 bases and 2 bases, there was a span of 7 bases. CDR1 ENHRY and CDR2 SYGVKD come from the germline V gene. The CDR3 DNA sequence: TGTGCCATCAGTTACTACACCTACAATGAGCAGTTCTTC. Protein: CAISYYTYNEQFF.

This clonotype was observed many times. V gene TRBV2 combines with J gene TRBJ1-2; 9 nucleotides match TRBD1. The junction had 5 bases not matched to a gene; V was cut back by 2 bases and J by 7 bases. CDR1 SNHLY and CDR2 FYNNEI come from the germline V gene. There are 14 residues in the CDR3. The CDR3 coding sequence is TGTGCCAGCAGTGAACTCCGGACAGGGGTTGGCTACACCTTC. Its translation: CASSELRTGVGYTF.

There are many counts of this clonotype. The CDR3 nucleotides are TGTGCCAGCAGTGACCCCCGTGTTGTCGACACCGGGGAGCTGTTTTTT. This gives the protein CASSDPRVVDTGELFF. This chain links TRBV6-1 with TRBJ2-2; D unclear. Trimming removed 3 bases at V and 3 bases at J, with 14 bases between. Germline loops: CDR1 MNHNS, CDR2 SASEGT. This CDR3 has 16 residues.

Many counts were recorded for this clonotype. The V and J genes are TRBV7-9 and TRBJ2-7, with a tentative D call TRBD1 (5 bases). Trimming stripped 5 bases from V and 1 base from J, with 21 bases between. This CDR3 is built from 17 residues. The germline V gene has CDR1 SEHNR and CDR2 FQNEAQ (reference sequence). The CDR3 is CASSDTRKLDRSYEQYF. The CDR3 DNA is TGTGCCAGCAGCGATACCCGCAAACTTGACAGATCCTACGAGCAGTACTTC.

As to this clonotype: A read error may be the cause here, since a much bigger clone is one base away. The chain recombines TRBV29-1 with TRBJ2-5; D gene unclear. V shed 5 bases and J shed 4 bases, with 11 bases lying between them. Germline V gene lookup returns CDR1 SQVTM and CDR2 ANQGSEA. The CDR3 spans 12 residues. DNA for the CDR3: TGCAGCGTTAGTGGGCACGGAGAGACCCAGTACTTC. Translated: CSVSGHGETQYF.

At least ten counts were recorded for this clonotype. The CDR3 DNA reads as TGTGCCAGCAGACGCAACCGGGACCCCTACGAGCAGTACTTC. Amino acids: CASRRNRDPYEQYF. The rearrangement joins TRBV6-5 to TRBJ2-7; D possibly uses TRBD1 or TRBD2 (5 bases each). Germline-derived CDR1 and CDR2 are MNHEY and SVGAGI. V lost 6 bases to trimming and J lost 2 bases, with 14 bases between them. This CDR3 has 14 amino acids.

This clonotype was observed a handful of times. The rearrangement uses TRBV4-3 and TRBJ2-3; TRBD2 matches 7 bases. CDR3 length: 15 residues. Germline lookup yields CDR1 LGHNA and CDR2 YSLEER. V trimming: 0 bases; J trimming: 3 bases; junction bases outside the gene matches: 3. CDR3 in amino acids: CASSQDDGRTDTQYF. The CDR3 bases are TGCGCCAGCAGCCAAGATGACGGGAGGACAGATACGCAGTATTTT.

This clonotype was recorded a few times. At one end, the junction sequence differs from germline, possibly due to a read error. V usage is TRBV7-7 and J usage is TRBJ2-2; tentatively, D is TRBD2 (6 bases). Germline V gives CDR1 SSHAT, CDR2 FNYEAQ (reference sequence). The CDR3 sequence is 13 residues long. The chain's CDR3 is CASSLLATGELFF. CDR3 nucleotide sequence: TGTGCTAGCAGCCTACTAGCAACCGGGGAGCTGTTTTTT.

This clonotype was counted ten times or more. This chain uses TRBV29-1 with TRBJ2-1, with D unresolved. Between the trimmed V and J ends, which lost 2 bases and 9 bases, there was a span of 8 bases. Germline loops: CDR1 SQVTM, CDR2 ANQGSEA. The CDR3 sequence is 11 residues long. CDR3 sequence reads: CSVEYLAEQFF. The CDR3, as DNA: TGCAGCGTTGAATACCTGGCTGAGCAGTTCTTC.

The chain employs TRBV7-2 and TRBJ2-7, with D possibly being TRBD2 (5 bases). Trimming stripped 4 bases from V and 7 bases from J, with 14 bases between. The CDR3 is 13 amino acids. Germline lookup yields CDR1 SGHTA and CDR2 FQGNSA. CDR3 amino acids: CASSSYWTGEQYF. The CDR3 DNA reads TGTGCCAGCAGCTCGTACTGGACGGGAGAGCAGTACTTC.

The J gene is TRBJ2-2, the V gene TRBV7-2; D uncertain. The CDR3 is 13 residues long. Trimming left V 6 bases short and J 3 bases short, with 8 bases between. Germline CDR1 reads SGHTA; CDR2 reads FQGNSA. DNA of the CDR3: TGTACCAGCAGGCAAAGGGACACCGGGGAGCTGTTTTTT. This codes for CTSRQRDTGELFF.

This clonotype was counted ten times or more. The junction departs from germline at one end; a sequencing error may be responsible. The gene calls are TRBV7-7 and TRBJ1-6; D not certain. The CDR3 covers 14 residues. Looked up from germline, CDR1 is SSHAT and CDR2 is FNYEAQ (reference sequence). CDR3 nucleotide sequence: TGTGCTAGCAGCTTAGTGGCAGATAATTCACCCCTCCACTTT. Amino acid sequence: CASSLVADNSPLHF.

This clonotype was seen at least ten times. V gene TRBV9 combines with J gene TRBJ1-2; D ambiguous. V was trimmed by 3 bases and J by 2 bases, leaving 14 bases between them. This CDR3 comprises 15 residues. CDR1 is SGDLS, CDR2 YYNGEE, per germline. CDR3: CASSEVSAANYGYTF. In DNA, the CDR3 is TGTGCCAGCAGCGAGGTTTCGGCGGCGAACTATGGCTACACCTTC.

V gene TRBV3-1 combines with J gene TRBJ2-4, with D perhaps TRBD1 (5 bases). Trimming cost V 1 base and J 2 bases, with 15 bases left between them. In germline, CDR1 is LGHDT, CDR2 YNNKEL (reference sequence). This CDR3 is built from 17 residues. This CDR3 reads CASSQGVKGPPKNIQYF. The DNA for the CDR3 is TGTGCCAGCAGCCAAGGGGTGAAGGGGCCCCCCAAAAACATTCAGTACTTC. The entire variable domain, with the rest obtained from reference TRBV3-1 and TRBJ2-4, is as follows: DTAVSQTPKYLVTQMGNDKSIKCEQNLGHDTMYWYKQDSKKFLKIMFSYNNKELIINETVPNRFSPKSPDKAHLNLHINSLELGDSAVYFCASSQGVKGPPKNIQYFGAGTRLSVL.

This clonotype showed up many times. The rearrangement joins TRBV20-1 to TRBJ1-2, with no clear D. Germline V CDR1 and CDR2: DFQATT, SNEGSKA (reference sequence). V lost 7 bases and J 6 bases, leaving 9 bases between the germline ends. The length of the CDR3 is 10 residues. CDR3 in DNA: TGCAGTGACAACAGCGATGGCTACACCTTC. It translates to CSDNSDGYTF.

The gene calls are TRBV5-1 and TRBJ2-7; weak D call: TRBD1 (6 bases). The CDR3 covers 13 residues. Germline CDR1 is SGHRS and CDR2 is YFSETQ. V lost 5 bases and J lost 1, with 10 bases in between. CDR3 coding DNA: TGCGCCAGCAGTGACAGGTTTTCCTACGAGCAGTACTTC. It encodes CASSDRFSYEQYF.

V usage is TRBV14 and J usage is TRBJ2-2; TRBD2 matches 14 bases. The J segment lost 5 bases and the V segment lost 2 bases, leaving 7 bases of the junction unmatched. This CDR3 is built from 18 residues. Germline CDR1 is SGHDN and CDR2 is FVKESK. The CDR3 protein is CASSQPGLAGESTGELFF. CDR3 sequence (DNA): TGTGCCAGCAGCCAACCGGGACTAGCGGGAGAGAGTACCGGGGAGCTGTTTTTT.

In its sample, this clonotype was seen many times. This chain links TRBV18 with TRBJ2-1, with 13 nucleotides matching TRBD2. Unmatched junction bases numbered 10, after V lost 5 bases and J lost 9 bases. The CDR3 consists of 16 residues. Germline V CDR1 and CDR2: KGHSH, LQKENI. As DNA, the CDR3 is TGTGCCAGCTCAGCCACTAGCGGGAGGGCCAGCTTTGAGCAGTTCTTC. Translation gives CASSATSGRASFEQFF.

This clonotype was detected ten times or more. The chain joins TRBV6-1 to TRBJ2-1; D ambiguous. V shed 5 bases and J shed 0 bases, with 8 bases lying between them. CDR1 is MNHNS, CDR2 SASEGT, per germline. CDR3 length: 14 amino acids. The CDR3 nucleotides are TGTGCCAGCAGTCTTTCAAGCTCCTACAATGAGCAGTTCTTC. It translates to CASSLSSSYNEQFF.

This clonotype occurred many times. V gene TRBV29-1 combines with J gene TRBJ2-2, with 8 bases lining up with TRBD1. The CDR3 sequence is 14 residues long. Germline V gives CDR1 SQVTM, CDR2 ANQGSEA. Trimming removed 7 bases from V and 3 bases from J; junction bases left unmatched: 7. CDR3 sequence (DNA): TGCAGCGCTACAGGGGGGATTGACACCGGGGAGCTGTTTTTT. Translated, it gives CSATGGIDTGELFF.

In this sample, this clonotype turned up a few times. A much more abundant neighbour one base away suggests this may be a read error. J is TRBJ2-1 and V is TRBV5-1, with a weak D call TRBD2 (5 bases). The CDR3 is 15 amino acids. Germline assignment: CDR1 SGHRS and CDR2 YFSETQ. CDR3 region: CAGSLRVTSYNEQFF. The CDR3 DNA sequence: TGCGCCGGCAGCTTGCGGGTTACCTCCTACAATGAGCAGTTCTTC.

This clonotype came up many times. The gene calls are TRBV6-1 and TRBJ1-2, with a tentative D call TRBD1 (6 bases). The germline V gene has CDR1 MNHNS and CDR2 SASEGT. Trimming shortened V by 3 bases and J by 5 bases, and 13 bases separated the two germline ends. The CDR3 totals 14 residues. The CDR3 here is CASSDAQGSYGYTF. CDR3 bases: TGTGCCAGCAGTGACGCACAGGGTTCTTATGGCTACACCTTC.

This clonotype was seen many times. The rearrangement links TRBV6-2 or TRBV6-3 to TRBJ2-1; 9 positions match TRBD2. CDR1 is MNHEY, CDR2 SVGEGT, per germline. The CDR3 runs to 14 residues. V gave up 7 bases and J gave up 3 bases; unmatched junction bases: 4. The CDR3 region is CASNVAGVYNEQFF. CDR3 nucleotide sequence: TGTGCCAGCAACGTAGCGGGGGTCTACAATGAGCAGTTCTTC.

This clonotype was detected ten times or more. The genes are TRBV7-9 and TRBJ2-3, with TRBD1 as a possible D gene (5 bases). Trimming took off 5 bases at V and 4 bases at J, with 16 bases between the two ends. CDR3 length equals 15 residues. Germline loops: CDR1 SEHNR, CDR2 FQNEAQ (reference sequence). Here the CDR3 DNA reads TGTGCCAGCAGCGAAGGAGTCAGGGCGGCAGATACGCAGTATTTT. Translation: CASSEGVRAADTQYF.